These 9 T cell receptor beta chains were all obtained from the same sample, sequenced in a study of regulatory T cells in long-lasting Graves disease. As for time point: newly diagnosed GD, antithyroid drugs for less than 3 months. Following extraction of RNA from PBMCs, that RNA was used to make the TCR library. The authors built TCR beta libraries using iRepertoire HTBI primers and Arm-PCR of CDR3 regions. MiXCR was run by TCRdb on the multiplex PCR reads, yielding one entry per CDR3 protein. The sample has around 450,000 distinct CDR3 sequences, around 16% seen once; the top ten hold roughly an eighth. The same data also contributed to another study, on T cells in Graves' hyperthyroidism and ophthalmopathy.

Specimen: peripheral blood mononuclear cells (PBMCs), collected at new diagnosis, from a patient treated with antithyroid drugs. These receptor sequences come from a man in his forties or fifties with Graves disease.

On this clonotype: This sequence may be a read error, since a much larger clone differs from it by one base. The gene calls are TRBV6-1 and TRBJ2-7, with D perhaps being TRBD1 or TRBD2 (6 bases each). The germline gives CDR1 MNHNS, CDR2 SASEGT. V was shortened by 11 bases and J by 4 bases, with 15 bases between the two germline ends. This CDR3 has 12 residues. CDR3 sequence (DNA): TGTGCCGCTCAGTGGGGGGCTTACGAGCAGTACTTC. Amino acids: CAAQWGAYEQYF.

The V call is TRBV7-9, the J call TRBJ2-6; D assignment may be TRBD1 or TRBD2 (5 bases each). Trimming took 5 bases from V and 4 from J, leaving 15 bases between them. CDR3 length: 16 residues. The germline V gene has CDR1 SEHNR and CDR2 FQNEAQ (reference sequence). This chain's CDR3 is CASSRGRDAGANVLTF. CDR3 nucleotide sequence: TGTGCCAGCAGCCGTGGCCGGGACGCGGGGGCCAACGTCCTGACTTTC. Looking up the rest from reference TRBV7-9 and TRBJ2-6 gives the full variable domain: DTGVSQNPRHKITKRGQNVTFRCDPISEHNRLYWYRQTLGQGPEFLTYFQNEAQLEKSRLLSDRFSAERPKGSFSTLEIQRTEQGDSAMYLCASSRGRDAGANVLTFGAGSRLTVL.

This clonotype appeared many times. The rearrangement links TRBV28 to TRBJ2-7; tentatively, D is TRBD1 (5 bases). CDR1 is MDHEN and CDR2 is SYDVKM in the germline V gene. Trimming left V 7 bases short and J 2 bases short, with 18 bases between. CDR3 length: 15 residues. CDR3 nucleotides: TGTGCCAGCAATCTAGGATACAGGTACCCCTACGAGCAGTACTTC. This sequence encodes CASNLGYRYPYEQYF.

DNA of the CDR3: TGCGCCAGCAGCCAAGGATCACAGGGGTATGATGGCTACACCTTC. Amino acid sequence: CASSQGSQGYDGYTF. V gene TRBV4-1 combines with J gene TRBJ1-2, with TRBD1 identical over 7 bases. This CDR3 spans 15 amino acids. J was trimmed by 6 bases and V by 1 base; bases with no gene match: 8. Germline lookup yields CDR1 MGHRA and CDR2 YSYEKL.

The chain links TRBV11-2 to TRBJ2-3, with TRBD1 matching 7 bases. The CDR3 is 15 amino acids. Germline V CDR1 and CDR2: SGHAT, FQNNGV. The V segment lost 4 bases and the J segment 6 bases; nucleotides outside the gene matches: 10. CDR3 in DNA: TGTGCCAGCAGCTCCTGGGGACAGCTAAGCGATACGCAGTATTTT. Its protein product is CASSSWGQLSDTQYF.

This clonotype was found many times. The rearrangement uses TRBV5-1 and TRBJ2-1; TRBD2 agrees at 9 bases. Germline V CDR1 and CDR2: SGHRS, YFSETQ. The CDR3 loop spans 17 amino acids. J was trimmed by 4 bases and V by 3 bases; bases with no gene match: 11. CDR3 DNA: TGCGCCAGCAGCTCAGGACTAGCGTCCCGACCATACAATGAGCAGTTCTTC. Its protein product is CASSSGLASRPYNEQFF.

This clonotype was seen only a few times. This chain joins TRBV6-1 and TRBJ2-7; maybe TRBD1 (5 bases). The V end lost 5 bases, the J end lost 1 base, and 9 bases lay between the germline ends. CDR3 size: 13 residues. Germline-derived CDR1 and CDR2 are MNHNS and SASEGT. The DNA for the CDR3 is TGTGCCAGCAGTCACAGGAAATCCTACGAGCAGTACTTC. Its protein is CASSHRKSYEQYF.

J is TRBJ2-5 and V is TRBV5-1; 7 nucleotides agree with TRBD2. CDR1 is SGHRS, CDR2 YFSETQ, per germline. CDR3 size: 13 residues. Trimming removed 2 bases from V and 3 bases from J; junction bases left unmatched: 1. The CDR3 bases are TGCGCCAGCAGCTTTGGGACTAAAGAGACCCAGTACTTC. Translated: CASSFGTKETQYF.

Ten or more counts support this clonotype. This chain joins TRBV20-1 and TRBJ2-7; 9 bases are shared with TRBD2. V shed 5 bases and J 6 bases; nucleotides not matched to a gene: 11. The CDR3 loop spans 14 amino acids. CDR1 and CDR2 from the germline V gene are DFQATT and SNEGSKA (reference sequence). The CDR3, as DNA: TGCAGTGCTTGGAGCGGGAGGTATGTCCGCGAGCAGTACTTC. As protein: CSAWSGRYVREQYF.